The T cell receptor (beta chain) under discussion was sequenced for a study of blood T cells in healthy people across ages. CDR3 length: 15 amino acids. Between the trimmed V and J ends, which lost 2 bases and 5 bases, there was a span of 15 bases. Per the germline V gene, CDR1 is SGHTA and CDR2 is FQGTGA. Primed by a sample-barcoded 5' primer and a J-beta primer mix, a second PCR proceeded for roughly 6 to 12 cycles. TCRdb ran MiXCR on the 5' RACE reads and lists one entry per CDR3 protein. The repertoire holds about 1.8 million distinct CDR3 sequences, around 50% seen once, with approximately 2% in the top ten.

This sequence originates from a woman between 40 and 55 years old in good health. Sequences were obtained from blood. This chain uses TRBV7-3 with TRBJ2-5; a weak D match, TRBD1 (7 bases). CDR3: CASSLWGDSGETQYF. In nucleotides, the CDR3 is TGTGCCAGCAGCTTATGGGGGGACAGCGGGGAGACCCAGTACTTC. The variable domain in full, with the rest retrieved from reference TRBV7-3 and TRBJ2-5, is GAGVSQTPSNKVTEKGKYVELRCDPISGHTALYWYRQSLGQGPEFLIYFQGTGAADDSGLPNDRFFAVRPEGSVSTLKIQRTERGDSAVYLCASSLWGDSGETQYFGPGTRLLVL.